The next 9 T cell receptor beta chains were all read from a single sample in a study of response to subunit inactivated influenza vaccine. One entry per CDR3 protein results from TCRdb running MiXCR on the RT-PCR reads. The sample yields 550,000 to 800,000 distinct CDR3 sequences, 15% to 18% seen once. Sequenced here: PBMCs from blood, sampled 11 to 12 days after vaccination. All receptors derive from a man in his fifties or sixties who received an inactivated influenza vaccine.

This clonotype was observed at least ten times. This chain joins TRBV20-1 and TRBJ2-4, with D perhaps matching TRBD2 (5 bases). The CDR3 consists of 14 residues. The V gene's germline CDR1 is DFQATT and CDR2 SNEGSKA (reference sequence). V was clipped by 6 bases and J by 0 bases, with 12 bases between them. The chain's CDR3 is CSASLRGAKNIQYF. CDR3 DNA sequence: TGCAGTGCGAGTCTCCGGGGAGCCAAAAACATTCAGTACTTC.

Here the CDR3 DNA reads TGTGCCATCAGTGCATCCGGGACAGGGGGCGCAGATACGCAGTATTTT. Translating gives CAISASGTGGADTQYF. The genes are TRBV10-3 and TRBJ2-3; 12 bases fit TRBD1. The CDR3 has 16 residues. CDR1 and CDR2 (germline): ENHRY, SYGVKD. After removal of 4 bases from V and 4 bases from J, the junction contained 6 bases not matched to a gene.

This clonotype was detected only a few times. V is TRBV7-9 and J is TRBJ1-5; no reliable D call. Germline V gene data show CDR1 as SEHNR and CDR2 as FQNEAQ (reference sequence). Trimming stripped 1 base from V and 4 bases from J, with 11 bases between. CDR3 length equals 15 residues. CDR3 amino acids: CASSLDHRDNQPQHF. CDR3 DNA: TGTGCCAGCAGCTTAGACCACAGAGATAATCAGCCCCAGCATTTT.

This clonotype was seen ten or more times. The chain carries TRBV29-1 and TRBJ2-4; TRBD1 aligns across 8 bases. V dropped 4 bases and J dropped 6; count of bases not matched to a gene: 8. Germline V gives CDR1 SQVTM, CDR2 ANQGSEA. The length of the CDR3 is 14 residues. For the CDR3, the DNA is TGCAGCGTTGCACTCACAGGGGGTAGAAACATTCAGTACTTC. Protein sequence: CSVALTGGRNIQYF.

There are a few counts of this clonotype. The gene calls are TRBV6-2 or TRBV6-3 and TRBJ2-5; D may be TRBD1 or TRBD2 (6 bases each). The CDR3 runs to 15 residues. CDR1 and CDR2 (germline): MNHEY, SVGEGT. Trimming removed 1 base at V and 7 bases at J, with 16 bases between. The DNA of the CDR3 is TGTGCCAGCAGTTACTTGCGGGGACAAAGGTTGACCCAGTACTTC. Protein: CASSYLRGQRLTQYF.

CDR3 residues: CASSPGVRPQNIQYF. Written as DNA, the CDR3 is TGTGCCAGCTCACCAGGCGTACGGCCTCAAAACATTCAGTACTTC. The chain joins TRBV18 to TRBJ2-4; no definite D call. Per the germline V gene, CDR1 is KGHSH and CDR2 is LQKENI. V lost 2 bases and J 5 bases, leaving 13 bases between the germline ends. The CDR3 has 15 amino acids.

The chain carries TRBV4-3 and TRBJ2-3; 8 bases are shared with TRBD2. V was pared by 0 bases and J by 5 bases, with 19 bases of the junction left unmatched. The CDR3 has 20 residues. Looked up from germline, CDR1 is LGHNA and CDR2 is YSLEER. DNA for the CDR3: TGCGCCAGCAGCCAAGATCTAGTACTAGCGGACCCTACGGTGAAAGATACGCAGTATTTT. Protein sequence: CASSQDLVLADPTVKDTQYF.

DNA for the CDR3: TGTGCCACCCTTGGGGACAGGGCCTACGAGCAGTACTTC. Protein: CATLGDRAYEQYF. The chain recombines TRBV10-3 with TRBJ2-7, with 9 bases lining up with TRBD1. Germline lookup yields CDR1 ENHRY and CDR2 SYGVKD. The CDR3 consists of 13 residues. Germline trimming cut 10 bases from V and 2 bases from J; bases unmatched to any gene: 6.

J is TRBJ2-1 and V is TRBV2; D is perhaps TRBD1 (6 bases). Germline V gene data show CDR1 as SNHLY and CDR2 as FYNNEI. Trimming shortened V by 2 bases and J by 3 bases, and 11 bases separated the two germline ends. This CDR3 has 15 residues. The CDR3 DNA reads TGTGCCAGCAGTGAAAGGGGGACGAACTACAATGAGCAGTTCTTC. It encodes CASSERGTNYNEQFF. Filled out from reference TRBV2 and TRBJ2-1, the complete variable domain reads EPEVTQTPSHQVTQMGQEVILRCVPISNHLYFYWYRQILGQKVEFLVSFYNNEISEKSEIFDDQFSVERPDGSNFTLKIRSTKLEDSAMYFCASSERGTNYNEQFFGPGTRLTVL.